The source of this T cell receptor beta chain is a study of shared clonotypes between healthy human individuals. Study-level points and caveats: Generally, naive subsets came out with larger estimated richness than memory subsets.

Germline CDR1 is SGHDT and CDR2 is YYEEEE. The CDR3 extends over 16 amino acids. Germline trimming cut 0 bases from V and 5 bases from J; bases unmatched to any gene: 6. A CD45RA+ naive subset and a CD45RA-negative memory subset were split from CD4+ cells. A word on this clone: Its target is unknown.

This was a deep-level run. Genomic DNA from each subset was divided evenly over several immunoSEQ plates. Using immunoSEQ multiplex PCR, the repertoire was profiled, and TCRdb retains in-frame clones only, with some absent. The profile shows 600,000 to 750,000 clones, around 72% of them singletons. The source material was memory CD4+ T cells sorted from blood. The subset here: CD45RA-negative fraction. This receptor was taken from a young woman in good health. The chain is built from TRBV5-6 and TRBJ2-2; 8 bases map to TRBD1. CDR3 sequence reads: CASSLGGQVGTGELFF. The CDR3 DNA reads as TGTGCCAGCAGCTTGGGGGGACAGGTCGGGACCGGGGAGCTGTTTTTT.